The next 20 T cell receptor beta chains were all read from a single sample in a study of T cells in tuberculosis. TCRdb keeps only in-frame clones here, not all; method: immunoSEQ multiplex PCR. The sample consists of under 45,000 clones, more than 85% of them appearing once. Sequenced input: PBMCs. These receptors all come from a donor between 10 and 35 years old with latent tuberculosis or without tuberculosis infection.

This sequence joins TRBV29-1 and TRBJ1-2, with 8 bases fitting TRBD1. The germline CDR1 and CDR2 sequences are SQVTM and ANQGSEA. The V segment lost 6 bases and the J segment 6 bases; nucleotides outside the gene matches: 12. This CDR3 is 14 amino acids long. In DNA, the CDR3 is TGCAGCGTCTACGCCGGGGACAGGTCTCATGGCTACACCTTC. Translating gives CSVYAGDRSHGYTF.

The V call is TRBV4-1, the J call TRBJ1-4; D not resolved. V lost 1 base to trimming and J lost 8 bases, with 20 bases between them. There are 17 residues in the CDR3. Germline CDR1 is MGHRA and CDR2 is YSYEKL. CDR3 in DNA: TGCGCCAGCAGCCAAGTAATTTCTGACGTACGGGTCGAAAAACTGTTTTTT. Protein product: CASSQVISDVRVEKLFF.

V gene TRBV10-3 combines with J gene TRBJ2-7; D might be TRBD1 (6 bases). Germline V gene data show CDR1 as ENHRY and CDR2 as SYGVKD. This CDR3 is built from 13 residues. With 4 bases removed from V and 3 bases from J, the gap between germline ends came to 10 bases. CDR3: CAISGTDFYEQYF. CDR3 nucleotides: TGTGCCATCAGTGGGACAGACTTCTACGAGCAGTACTTC.

This sequence joins TRBV10-3 and TRBJ1-1; no firm D call. The V end lost 0 bases, the J end lost 5 bases, and 10 bases lay between the germline ends. The CDR3 runs to 14 residues. CDR1 and CDR2 from the germline V gene are ENHRY and SYGVKD. The DNA of the CDR3 is TGTGCCATCAGTGAGTCTGATGTCCAGACTGAAGCTTTCTTT. It yields the protein CAISESDVQTEAFF.

The genes are TRBV5-6 and TRBJ2-7; 10 nucleotides line up with TRBD2. V lost 4 bases to trimming and J lost 4 bases; unmatched junction nucleotides: 14. This CDR3 has 17 amino acids. The germline CDR1 and CDR2 sequences are SGHDT and YYEEEE. The CDR3 region is CASSPFTPSGGRYEQYF. DNA for the CDR3: TGTGCCAGCAGCCCTTTCACGCCTAGCGGGGGAAGGTACGAGCAGTACTTC. The whole variable domain, remainder taken from reference TRBV5-6 and TRBJ2-7, is DAGVTQSPTHLIKTRGQQVTLRCSPKSGHDTVSWYQQALGQGPQFIFQYYEEEERQRGNFPDRFSGHQFPNYSSELNVNALLLGDSALYLCASSPFTPSGGRYEQYFGPGTRLTVT.

The chain couples TRBV5-5 to TRBJ2-3, with 7 bases that match TRBD2. The germline gives CDR1 SGHKS, CDR2 YYEKEE (reference sequence). This CDR3 has 15 amino acids. With 0 bases clipped from V and 2 bases from J, the junction kept 3 bases outside the gene matches. The CDR3 DNA reads as TGTGCCAGCAGCTTGGTGGGACTAACCACAGATACGCAGTATTTT. Amino acids: CASSLVGLTTDTQYF.

The chain joins TRBV19 to TRBJ2-7; a weak D match, TRBD1 (6 bases). This CDR3 comprises 13 residues. Trimming pared 9 bases from V and 3 bases from J, leaving 15 bases between. Looked up from germline, CDR1 is LNHDA and CDR2 is SQIVND (reference sequence). The CDR3 here is CASAWGLYYEQYF. The CDR3 coding sequence is TGTGCCAGCGCGTGGGGGCTTTACTACGAGCAGTACTTC.

This chain connects TRBV6-1 to TRBJ2-7; TRBD1 matches 9 bases. There are 16 residues in the CDR3. Germline CDR1 and CDR2: MNHNS and SASEGT. Losses at the gene ends were 2 bases for V and 6 bases for J; bases not matched to a gene: 11. CDR3 protein: CASSERETGGRGEQYF. CDR3 nucleotides: TGTGCCAGCAGTGAACGGGAGACAGGGGGGAGAGGCGAGCAGTACTTC.

The V gene is TRBV7-3, the J gene TRBJ1-3; possible D gene TRBD1, 5 bases. This CDR3 has 15 residues. Between the trimmed V and J ends, which lost 5 bases and 0 bases, there was a span of 11 bases. Germline CDR1 is SGHTA and CDR2 is FQGTGA. CDR3: CASSTGPSSGNTIYF. The CDR3 nucleotides are TGTGCCAGCAGCACAGGCCCGAGCTCTGGAAACACCATATATTTT.

The chain recombines TRBV27 with TRBJ1-2; 8 bases map to TRBD1. Germline trimming cut 4 bases from V and 5 bases from J; bases unmatched to any gene: 6. The CDR3 sequence is 14 residues long. The V gene's germline CDR1 is MNHEY and CDR2 SMNVEV (reference sequence). CDR3 amino acids: CASSSTGANYGYTF. CDR3 bases: TGTGCCAGCAGTTCGACAGGGGCGAATTATGGCTACACCTTC.

The chain links TRBV6-6 to TRBJ2-4; perhaps TRBD2 as D (5 bases). Trimming pared 6 bases from V and 2 bases from J, leaving 11 bases between. Germline V gene data show CDR1 as MNHNY and CDR2 as SVGAGI (reference sequence). The CDR3 has 14 residues. For the CDR3, the DNA is TGTGCCAGCAGCGACTCCGGGACCAAAAACATTCAGTACTTC. This sequence encodes CASSDSGTKNIQYF.

The chain combines TRBV27 with TRBJ1-2; perhaps TRBD1 as D (5 bases). V was trimmed by 3 bases and J by 4 bases, leaving 12 bases between them. The germline gives CDR1 MNHEY, CDR2 SMNVEV (reference sequence). CDR3 length equals 14 residues. The CDR3 DNA is TGTGCCAGCAGTTTGTGGGGGGGGAGCTATGGCTACACCTTC. Translation gives CASSLWGGSYGYTF.

The V call is TRBV11-2, the J call TRBJ2-7, with D possibly being TRBD2 (5 bases). V was cut by 5 bases and J by 3 bases, with 11 bases left in between. CDR3 length equals 13 residues. The germline gives CDR1 SGHAT, CDR2 FQNNGV. The CDR3 DNA follows: TGTGCCAGCAGCCCAACTAGATTCTACGAGCAGTACTTC. It translates to CASSPTRFYEQYF.

V usage is TRBV4-1 and J usage is TRBJ2-7; 10 bases fit TRBD1. V lost 3 bases, J lost 1 base, and 6 bases stayed unmatched. Germline V gene data show CDR1 as MGHRA and CDR2 as YSYEKL. The CDR3 has 16 amino acids. The CDR3 region is CASSQREDRGSYEQYF. The CDR3 nucleotides are TGCGCCAGCAGCCAGAGAGAGGACAGGGGGTCCTACGAGCAGTACTTC.

The chain combines TRBV7-7 with TRBJ1-3; maybe TRBD1 (6 bases). Germline V gene sequence: CDR1 SSHAT, CDR2 FNYEAQ (reference sequence). The length of the CDR3 is 15 residues. The V end lost 5 bases, the J end lost 2 bases, and 13 bases lay between the germline ends. CDR3 loop: CASSTAQGAGNTIYF. CDR3 sequence (DNA): TGTGCCAGCAGCACAGCACAGGGCGCTGGAAACACCATATATTTT.

The chain recombines TRBV6-4 with TRBJ1-2; D unresolved. The ends were cut back, 4 bases at V and 2 bases at J, with 11 bases in the middle. There are 14 residues in the CDR3. CDR1 MRHNA and CDR2 SNTAGT come from the germline V gene. The CDR3 bases are TGTGCCAGCAGTGTGATCGGGGTGAACTATGGCTACACCTTC. Translation: CASSVIGVNYGYTF.

The genes are TRBV2 and TRBJ1-2; 8 positions match TRBD1. V was pared by 1 base and J by 3 bases, with 4 bases of the junction left unmatched. The CDR3 totals 15 residues. Germline V gives CDR1 SNHLY, CDR2 FYNNEI. CDR3 nucleotides: TGTGCCAGCAGTGAAGTTTCAGGGGGCGACTATGGCTACACCTTC. Encoded protein: CASSEVSGGDYGYTF.

J is TRBJ2-1 and V is TRBV27; TRBD2 is a possible D gene (5 bases). There are 13 residues in the CDR3. Germline V lookup: CDR1 MNHEY, CDR2 SMNVEV (reference sequence). Trimming cost V 7 bases and J 4 bases, with 11 bases left between them. The CDR3 reads CASMAGAYNEQFF. As DNA, the CDR3 is TGTGCCAGCATGGCGGGTGCTTACAATGAGCAGTTCTTC.

The chain couples TRBV5-1 to TRBJ1-3; D gene uncertain. This CDR3 spans 16 amino acids. Trimming cost V 4 bases and J 2 bases, with 16 bases left between them. Germline lookup yields CDR1 SGHRS and CDR2 YFSETQ. The chain's CDR3 is CASSTGPPAAGNTIYF. CDR3 coding DNA: TGCGCCAGCAGCACCGGCCCGCCCGCGGCTGGAAACACCATATATTTT.

The J gene is TRBJ1-2, the V gene TRBV7-3; TRBD1 agrees at 9 bases. With 5 bases clipped from V and 8 bases from J, the junction kept 3 bases outside the gene matches. The CDR3 runs to 12 residues. From germline, CDR1 is SGHTA and CDR2 FQGTGA. The CDR3 DNA is TGTGCCAGCAGCGGGACAGGGATGGGCTACACCTTC. Translation: CASSGTGMGYTF.